This is a list of T cell receptor beta chains from one sample in a study of cytomegalovirus exposure and HLA in healthy donors. Clones were sequenced by immunoSEQ multiplex PCR, and TCRdb holds only the in-frame ones, with some missing. This sample's clone table lists 200,000 to 250,000 clones. The specimen sequenced was PBMCs. Source of these receptors: a woman in her thirties in good health and CMV-seropositive. Each CDR3 is given with its conserved first and last residue. Each record gives: CDR3 length, D gene, V gene, J gene, CDR3 protein, CDR3 DNA. D genes are given only for firm matches.

length: 13
D: -
V: TRBV11-2
J: TRBJ2-7
CDR3: CASNFINGYEQYF
DNA: TGTGCCAGCAACTTTATAAACGGGTACGAGCAGTACTTC

length: 15
D: -
V: TRBV6-6
J: TRBJ1-4
CDR3: CASSYRRATNEKLFF
DNA: TGTGCCAGCAGTTACCGAAGAGCAACTAATGAAAAACTGTTTTTT

length: 17
D: -
V: TRBV27
J: TRBJ1-1
CDR3: CASSLQLTAMPNTEAFF
DNA: TGTGCCAGCAGTTTGCAGCTGACAGCCATGCCGAACACTGAAGCTTTCTTT

length: 16
D: -
V: TRBV7-9
J: TRBJ2-7
CDR3: CASSSRALRGSDEQYF
DNA: TGTGCCAGCAGCTCGCGTGCGCTACGGGGTTCCGACGAGCAGTACTTC

length: 13
D: -
V: TRBV11-2
J: TRBJ2-2
CDR3: CASSLVSTGELFF
DNA: TGTGCCAGCAGCTTAGTTAGCACCGGGGAGCTGTTTTTT

length: 14
D: -
V: TRBV9
J: TRBJ2-1
CDR3: CASSVGPHADEQFF
DNA: TGTGCCAGCAGCGTAGGGCCCCACGCGGATGAGCAGTTCTTC

length: 14
D: -
V: TRBV6-5
J: TRBJ2-1
CDR3: CASSPSGAHNEQFF
DNA: TGTGCCAGCAGCCCAAGTGGGGCACACAATGAGCAGTTCTTC

length: 15
D: -
V: TRBV7-7
J: TRBJ2-1
CDR3: CASSLGNRPYNEQFF
DNA: TGTGCCAGCAGCTTAGGGAACAGACCGTACAATGAGCAGTTCTTC

length: 11
D: -
V: TRBV9
J: TRBJ1-1
CDR3: CASRGETEAFF
DNA: TGTGCCAGCCGGGGGGAAACTGAAGCTTTCTTT

length: 11
D: -
V: TRBV19
J: TRBJ1-1
CDR3: CASIGGLSAFF
DNA: TGTGCCAGTATAGGAGGGCTCTCCGCTTTCTTT

length: 14
D: TRBD1
V: TRBV29-1
J: TRBJ2-1
CDR3: CSVELGQGYNEQFF
DNA: TGCAGCGTTGAACTGGGACAGGGGTACAATGAGCAGTTCTTC

length: 13
D: -
V: TRBV29-1
J: TRBJ1-5
CDR3: CSVQAGPNQPQHF
DNA: TGCAGCGTTCAAGCAGGGCCCAATCAGCCCCAGCATTTT

length: 12
D: -
V: TRBV7-2
J: TRBJ2-3
CDR3: CASSFSSAGATF
DNA: TGTGCCAGCAGCTTCTCTTCGGCGGGGGCGACCTTT

length: 14
D: TRBD1
V: TRBV19
J: TRBJ1-1
CDR3: CASSFIGQGTEAFF
DNA: TGTGCCAGTAGTTTCATAGGACAGGGAACTGAAGCTTTCTTT

length: 13
D: -
V: TRBV10-3
J: TRBJ1-2
CDR3: CAISVGGDYGYTF
DNA: TGTGCCATCAGTGTCGGGGGGGACTATGGCTACACCTTC

length: 11
D: TRBD1
V: TRBV30
J: TRBJ2-2
CDR3: CALQGIRGAVF
DNA: TGTGCCTTACAGGGGATACGGGGAGCTGTTTTT

length: 14
D: TRBD1
V: TRBV18
J: TRBJ1-4
CDR3: CASSLDRGLEKLFF
DNA: TGTGCCAGCTCACTGGACAGGGGGCTTGAAAAACTGTTTTTT

length: 14
D: TRBD1
V: TRBV5-6
J: TRBJ1-5
CDR3: CASSSGQGPGPQHF
DNA: TGTGCCAGCAGCTCGGGACAGGGCCCAGGGCCCCAGCATTTT

length: 11
D: -
V: TRBV6-6
J: TRBJ2-1
CDR3: CASRQGNEQFF
DNA: TGTGCCAGCAGACAGGGTAATGAGCAGTTCTTC

length: 13
D: -
V: TRBV5-1
J: TRBJ2-5
CDR3: CASSATGTETQYF
DNA: TGCGCCAGCAGCGCCACAGGTACCGAGACCCAGTACTTC

length: 14
D: -
V: TRBV4-1
J: TRBJ1-5
CDR3: CASSPERGNQPQHF
DNA: TGCGCCAGCAGCCCCGAACGGGGAAATCAGCCCCAGCATTTT

length: 14
D: -
V: TRBV6-1
J: TRBJ1-5
CDR3: CASSVHRGNQPQHF
DNA: TGTGCCAGCAGTGTCCACAGGGGCAATCAGCCCCAGCATTTT

length: 16
D: TRBD2
V: TRBV28
J: TRBJ2-7
CDR3: CASSLAGGPGFDEQYF
DNA: TGTGCCAGCAGCCTAGCGGGAGGGCCGGGGTTCGACGAGCAGTACTTC